This is a list of T cell receptor beta chains from one sample in a study of T-cell memory formation after mild COVID-19. TCRdb recomputed calls from the 5' RACE reads with MiXCR, one row per CDR3 protein. The repertoire consists of 190,000 or so distinct CDR3 sequences, with roughly 30% occurring once and the leading ten covering 11%. Sequenced sample: PBMCs or a T cell subset sorted from them (not recorded which). The receptors were gathered from an adult woman who had mild COVID-19 (a few samples of this study predate the infection). Cell type and time point are not known. Each CDR3 is given with its conserved first and last residue. Fields, in order: D gene, J gene, V gene, clone size, CDR3 DNA, CDR3 protein. A D gene is named only where the DNA matches it firmly. Only some rows state a clone size, as once, few, many or a class for expanded clones.

NA | TRBJ1-1 | TRBV30 | NA | TGTGCCTGGAGGGGGACACTGAACACTGAAGCTTTCTTT | CAWRGTLNTEAFF
TRBD1 | TRBJ1-5 | TRBV29-1 | few | TGCAGCGTTGGAACGGGACAGGGATCTAAGCCCCAGCATTTT | CSVGTGQGSKPQHF
TRBD1 | TRBJ2-1 | TRBV5-1 | few | TGCGCCAGCAGCTTGGACGTGACAGGGGGCTCCTACAATGAGCAGTTCTTC | CASSLDVTGGSYNEQFF
NA | TRBJ2-5 | TRBV30 | few | TGTGCCTGGACAGGGGAGGGGAGGCAAGAGACCCAGTACTTC | CAWTGEGRQETQYF
NA | TRBJ2-2 | TRBV20-1 | few | TGCAGTGCAGGTGGACAGAGGTGGGACACCGGGGAGCTGTTTTTT | CSAGGQRWDTGELFF
NA | TRBJ2-2 | TRBV24-1 | many | TGTGCCACCAGCGACCAGGGCGAGGACACCGGGGAGCTGTTTTTT | CATSDQGEDTGELFF
NA | TRBJ2-1 | TRBV9 | NA | TGTGCCAGCAGCATACCGGGAGGGGGCAATATCAATGAGCAGTTCTTC | CASSIPGGGNINEQFF
NA | TRBJ2-3 | TRBV5-1 | NA | TGCGCCAGCAGCGCTCCCGACAGCACAGATACGCAGTATTTT | CASSAPDSTDTQYF
NA | TRBJ2-1 | TRBV9 | NA | TGTGCCAGCAGCTTCCCAGGGGACAATGAGCAGTTCTTC | CASSFPGDNEQFF
NA | TRBJ1-1 | TRBV12-3/TRBV12-4 | NA | TGTGCCAGCAGTTTCCTCACCACTGAAGCTTTCTTT | CASSFLTTEAFF
NA | TRBJ2-1 | TRBV7-8 | few | TGTGCCAGCAGCCCCAAAGTGTCCTACAATGAGCAGTTCTTC | CASSPKVSYNEQFF
NA | TRBJ2-3 | TRBV15 | NA | TGTGCCACTAAAAGCGAGACACACACAGATACGCAGTATTTT | CATKSETHTDTQYF
NA | TRBJ1-5 | TRBV20-1 | NA | TGCAGTGCTAGGGAGAACCTCAATCAGCCCCAGCATTTT | CSARENLNQPQHF
NA | TRBJ2-5 | TRBV7-9 | NA | TGTGCCAGCAGCCCTCTCCGGATCGCGGGAGAGACCCAGTACTTC | CASSPLRIAGETQYF
NA | TRBJ2-5 | TRBV3-1 | NA | TGTGCCAGCAGCTTCGAAAGAGGGGGGCAGGAGACCCAGTACTTC | CASSFERGGQETQYF
TRBD2 | TRBJ2-1 | TRBV12-3/TRBV12-4 | NA | TGTGCCAGCAGTCCGCTAGCGGGATGGTCTGAGCAGTTCTTC | CASSPLAGWSEQFF
NA | TRBJ2-7 | TRBV14 | NA | TGTGCCAGCAGACAAGAAACGGGGGCCCCAGGGTACGAGCAGTACTTC | CASRQETGAPGYEQYF
NA | TRBJ1-1 | TRBV25-1 | NA | TGTGCCAGCAGTGAAGCAGGGGTAGGGACTGAAGCTTTCTTT | CASSEAGVGTEAFF
TRBD2 | TRBJ2-3 | TRBV20-1 | NA | TGCAGTGCTAGCCCCGGACTAGCGGATCCCACAGATACGCAGTATTTT | CSASPGLADPTDTQYF
TRBD2 | TRBJ2-4 | TRBV7-9 | few | TGTGCCAGCAGCTTGGGGACTAGCGTGACCAAAAACATTCAGTACTTC | CASSLGTSVTKNIQYF
TRBD1 | TRBJ2-7 | TRBV5-1 | NA | TGCGCCAGCAGCTTCGGGACAGGGCAATACGAGCAGTACTTC | CASSFGTGQYEQYF
NA | TRBJ2-3 | TRBV5-1 | NA | TGCGCCAGCAGCTTGGGCAGGGTGCGGACAGTTTCGACGGGGACGGTTACAGATACGCATTATTTT | CASSLGRVRTVSTGTVTDTHYF
TRBD2 | TRBJ2-1 | TRBV7-9 | NA | TGTGCCAGCAGCTTAGCGCTAGCGGGGAGCTATGAGCAGTTCTTC | CASSLALAGSYEQFF
NA | TRBJ2-1 | TRBV7-9 | NA | TGTGCCAGCAGCTTTGGGGTTGGCGGGGCCTGGTCCTACAATGAGCAGTTCTTC | CASSFGVGGAWSYNEQFF
NA | TRBJ1-2 | TRBV11-2 | NA | TGTGCCAGCAGGGGTCGGGAGGACCGCTATGGCTACACCTTC | CASRGREDRYGYTF
NA | TRBJ2-4 | TRBV5-6 | NA | TGTGCCAGCAGCTTCCCCAGGTTGGGGAACATTCAGTACTTC | CASSFPRLGNIQYF
TRBD2 | TRBJ2-1 | TRBV4-1 | few | TGCGCCAGCAGCCCGGGACTAGCGGGGGGTCCACTCTCCTACAATGAGCAGTTCTTC | CASSPGLAGGPLSYNEQFF
TRBD2 | TRBJ2-5 | TRBV5-1 | NA | TGCGCCAGCAGCGCAACTAGCGGGACGCCAGAAACCCAGTACTTC | CASSATSGTPETQYF
TRBD2 | TRBJ2-3 | TRBV6-2/TRBV6-3 | few | TGTGCCAGCAGCCAGACTAGCGGGGGCCCTCACCGCCGGTATTTT | CASSQTSGGPHRRYF
NA | TRBJ2-7 | TRBV12-3/TRBV12-4 | few | TGTGCCAGCACGGTAGGGGCGGGGGAGCAGTACTTC | CASTVGAGEQYF
NA | TRBJ1-2 | TRBV15 | once | TGTGCCACCAGCTCGGACAAGGGGGGCTATGGCTACACCTTC | CATSSDKGGYGYTF
NA | TRBJ2-5 | TRBV19 | few | TGTGCCAGTAGTGTGACAGGTACGGAGACCCAGTACTTC | CASSVTGTETQYF
NA | TRBJ1-6 | TRBV3-1 | few | TGTGCCAGCAGCCAGGACCCCGGGGGTTCACCCCTCCACTTT | CASSQDPGGSPLHF
NA | TRBJ2-3 | TRBV20-1 | NA | TGCAGTGCTAGAGTCCCGGGGACAGATACGCAGTATTTT | CSARVPGTDTQYF
TRBD1 | TRBJ2-2 | TRBV5-1 | NA | TGCGCCAGCAGTTCCGGACAGGGGTTGTATACCGGGGAGCTGTTTTTT | CASSSGQGLYTGELFF
NA | TRBJ2-5 | TRBV15 | NA | TGTGCCTCAAAAATTCCCTCCTTGGGGGAGACCCAGTACTTC | CASKIPSLGETQYF
TRBD2 | TRBJ2-1 | TRBV5-1 | few | TGCGCCAGCAGCTTTGGGCGGGAGGTCGATGAGCAGTTCTTC | CASSFGREVDEQFF
NA | TRBJ1-2 | TRBV7-8 | NA | TGTGCCAGCAGCCGGACTGAAGACTATGGCTACACCTTC | CASSRTEDYGYTF
NA | TRBJ2-1 | TRBV7-2 | few | TGTGCCAGCAGCGCCGTGTTACTGGGCAGGGACAATGAGCAGTTCTTC | CASSAVLLGRDNEQFF
NA | TRBJ1-6 | TRBV12-3/TRBV12-4 | many | TGTGCCAGCAGCCCAGGACAGTATAATTCACCCCTCCACTTT | CASSPGQYNSPLHF
TRBD2 | TRBJ2-3 | TRBV15 | NA | TGTGCCACCAGCAGAGTAAGACTAGCGGGGGGCACAGATACGCAGTATTTT | CATSRVRLAGGTDTQYF
TRBD1 | TRBJ2-5 | TRBV4-3 | NA | TGCGCCAGCAGCCAACCCGGACAGGCCCAAGAGACCCAGTACTTC | CASSQPGQAQETQYF
NA | TRBJ2-4 | TRBV12-3/TRBV12-4 | NA | TGTGCCAGCAGCCTGGGCTGGGCGGACATTCAGTACTTC | CASSLGWADIQYF
TRBD2 | TRBJ2-1 | TRBV12-3/TRBV12-4 | few | TGTGCCAGCAGTTTAGGGCGGGGGGTTTACGAGCAGTTCTTC | CASSLGRGVYEQFF
TRBD1 | TRBJ2-3 | TRBV5-1 | NA | TGCGCCAGCAGCTTACCGGGACAGGGTAAAGATACGCAGTATTTT | CASSLPGQGKDTQYF
NA | TRBJ2-2 | TRBV9 | NA | TGTGCCAGCAGCGTAGGGACTTCGGCAGGGTCTGGGGAGCTGTTTTTT | CASSVGTSAGSGELFF
NA | TRBJ2-1 | TRBV14 | NA | TGTGCCAGCAGCCAGGGACGATCCAATGAGCAGTTCTTC | CASSQGRSNEQFF
TRBD1 | TRBJ1-1 | TRBV5-4 | NA | TGTGCCAGCAGCTCAGGGGGCAGGAACACTGAAGCTTTCTTT | CASSSGGRNTEAFF
NA | TRBJ2-7 | TRBV7-9 | few | TGTGCCAGCAGCTCATCCTCTCCCCCTCGAGGACAGTTGATTCCCTACGAGCAGTACTTC | CASSSSSPPRGQLIPYEQYF
TRBD1 | TRBJ1-1 | TRBV20-1 | NA | TGCAGTGCTAGAGGCCGGGACAGTTACACTGAAGCTTTCTTT | CSARGRDSYTEAFF
NA | TRBJ2-1 | TRBV7-7 | NA | TGTGCCAGCAGCTTAGGCGGGGGCCTTAGGGATGAGCAGTTCTTC | CASSLGGGLRDEQFF